This T cell receptor beta chain was identified in a study of shared clonotypes between healthy human individuals. Study in general: Donor composition was a couple of women and a few men, aged 18 to 49.

Concerning this clone itself: The antigen is not known.

Study-wide results and limits: Clonotype sharing among donors was expected to depend on sequencing depth.

The authors ran unsorted PBMC replicate PCRs on about 300 ng DNA, around 33,000 T cell genomes. This table comes from immunoSEQ multiplex PCR, and its TCRdb copy is limited to in-frame clones, with some not included. The top ten hold about 12% of the sample, which has around 500,000 clones, roughly 80% seen once. This CDR3 has 17 amino acids. Between the trimmed V and J ends, which lost 1 base and 0 bases, there was a span of 14 bases. CDR1 and CDR2 (germline): SGHAT, FQNNGV. There were no recent acute infections or vaccinations among the donors, who were healthy HIV-negative adults. The sequenced sample consisted of PBMCs. The TCR comes from a woman in her thirties or forties in good health. Some clones in this sample may be carry-over from other donors' samples. The chain links TRBV11-2 to TRBJ2-3; D may be TRBD1 or TRBD2 (5 bases each). CDR3 residues: CASSLVGSGPSTDTQYF. For the CDR3, the DNA is TGTGCCAGCAGCTTAGTGGGGTCGGGGCCCAGCACAGATACGCAGTATTTT.